This T cell receptor (beta chain) is drawn from a study of cytomegalovirus exposure and HLA in healthy donors. Study-wide findings and caveats: A prior analysis recorded that most TCR beta V segments were productive about 90% or about 30% of the time. Listed as cytomegalovirus-associated were over 150 TCR beta chains.

This CDR3 region has 17 residues. Germline V gene sequence: CDR1 MNHNS, CDR2 SASEGT. Trimming took off 1 base at V and 4 bases at J, with 19 bases between the two ends. The PCR used 60 Vbeta and 13 Jbeta primers. The assay was immunoSEQ multiplex PCR, and TCRdb's table has in-frame clones only and misses some. Of 120,000 to 150,000 clones detected, approximately 80% appear once; the ten largest clones hold 1.5% to 2%. Regarding this clone: Its antigen remains unknown.

The source material was PBMCs. The TCR comes from a man aged 35 to 55 in good health and CMV-seronegative. The rearrangement uses TRBV6-1 and TRBJ1-2; the D gene is possibly TRBD1 (6 bases). The CDR3 loop reads CASSEVGGGLQSYGYTF. CDR3 coding DNA: TGTGCCAGCAGTGAAGTAGGGGGGGGGTTACAGAGCTATGGCTACACCTTC.